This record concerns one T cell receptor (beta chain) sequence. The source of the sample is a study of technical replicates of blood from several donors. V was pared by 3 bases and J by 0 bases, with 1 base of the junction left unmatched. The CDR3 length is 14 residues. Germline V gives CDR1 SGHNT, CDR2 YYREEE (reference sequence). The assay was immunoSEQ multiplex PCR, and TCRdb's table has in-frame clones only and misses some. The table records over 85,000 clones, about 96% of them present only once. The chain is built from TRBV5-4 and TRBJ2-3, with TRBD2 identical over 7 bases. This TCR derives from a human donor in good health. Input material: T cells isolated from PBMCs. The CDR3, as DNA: TGTGCCAGCAGCTCAGCGGGAAGCACAGATACGCAGTATTTT. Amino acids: CASSSAGSTDTQYF.